This T cell receptor (beta chain) was sequenced for a study of CD8 T cells in Susac syndrome. RNA amounts of roughly 0.45 to 1 ug underwent reverse transcription with random hexamers. TCRdb re-derived calls from the immunoSEQ multiplex PCR reads in MiXCR, one entry per CDR3 protein. The sample carries about 300,000 distinct CDR3 sequences, about 91% recorded once. CDR3 length equals 15 residues. Trimming took 5 bases from V and 3 from J; bases not matched to a gene: 8. Germline assignment: CDR1 DFQATT and CDR2 SNEGSKA (reference sequence). This chain uses TRBV20-1 with TRBJ2-7, with 12 bases identical to TRBD1. Input material: CD8+ T cells from PBMCs. The receptor was isolated from a human donor with multiple sclerosis. CDR3 in amino acids: CSARGDRGLYYEQYF. CDR3 DNA sequence: TGCAGTGCTCGGGGGGACAGGGGGCTTTACTACGAGCAGTACTTC.